This TCR beta chain was retrieved from a study of cytomegalovirus exposure and HLA in healthy donors. The CDR3 runs to 19 residues. Germline V CDR1 and CDR2: SGHVS, FQNEAQ. V was clipped by 5 bases and J by 0 bases, with 22 bases between them. Study observations and caveats: The study designated 150 to 200 TCR beta chains cytomegalovirus-associated.

Using immunoSEQ multiplex PCR, the repertoire was profiled, and TCRdb retains in-frame clones only, with some absent. The repertoire holds 90,000 to 150,000 clones, with about 82% as singletons. Worth noting for this clone: Its target is unknown.

This chain links TRBV7-8 with TRBJ1-4, with D perhaps TRBD1 (5 bases). This clonotype originated in a man younger than 35 in good health and CMV-seronegative. The material sequenced was PBMCs. This CDR3 is CASSPTAQGGKATNEKLFF. The CDR3 bases are TGTGCCAGCAGCCCAACGGCGCAGGGAGGCAAAGCAACTAATGAAAAACTGTTTTTT.